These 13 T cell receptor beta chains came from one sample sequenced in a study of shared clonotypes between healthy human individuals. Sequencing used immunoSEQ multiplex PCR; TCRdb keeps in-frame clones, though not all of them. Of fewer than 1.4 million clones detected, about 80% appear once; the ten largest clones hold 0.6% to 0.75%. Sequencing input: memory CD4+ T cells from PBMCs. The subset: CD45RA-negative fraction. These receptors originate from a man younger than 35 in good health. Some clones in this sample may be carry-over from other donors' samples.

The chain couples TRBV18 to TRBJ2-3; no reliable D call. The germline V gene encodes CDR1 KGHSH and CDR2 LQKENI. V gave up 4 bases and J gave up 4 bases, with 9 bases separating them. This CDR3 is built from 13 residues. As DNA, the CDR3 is TGTGCCAGCTCACTAGACGGCGCAGATACGCAGTATTTT. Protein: CASSLDGADTQYF.

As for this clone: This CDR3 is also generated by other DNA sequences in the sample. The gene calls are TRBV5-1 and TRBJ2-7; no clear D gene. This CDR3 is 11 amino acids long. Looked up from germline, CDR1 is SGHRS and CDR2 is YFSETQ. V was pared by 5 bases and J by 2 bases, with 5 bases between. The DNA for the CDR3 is TGCGCCAGCAGAGATGCCTACGAGCAGTACTTC. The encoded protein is CASRDAYEQYF.

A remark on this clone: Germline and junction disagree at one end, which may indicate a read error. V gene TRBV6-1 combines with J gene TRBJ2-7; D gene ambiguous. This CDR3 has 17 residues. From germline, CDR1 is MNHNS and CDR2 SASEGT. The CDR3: CAISAPPTRRVAYEQYF. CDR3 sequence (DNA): TGTGCCATCAGTGCCCCACCCACCCGTCGGGTCGCCTACGAGCAGTACTTC.

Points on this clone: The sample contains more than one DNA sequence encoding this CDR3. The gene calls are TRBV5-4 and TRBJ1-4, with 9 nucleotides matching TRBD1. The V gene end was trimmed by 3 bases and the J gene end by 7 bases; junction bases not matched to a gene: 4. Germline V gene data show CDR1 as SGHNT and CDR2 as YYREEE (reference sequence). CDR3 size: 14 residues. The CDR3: CASSSGTGIEKLFF. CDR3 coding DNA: TGTGCCAGCAGCTCAGGGACAGGGATTGAAAAACTGTTTTTT.

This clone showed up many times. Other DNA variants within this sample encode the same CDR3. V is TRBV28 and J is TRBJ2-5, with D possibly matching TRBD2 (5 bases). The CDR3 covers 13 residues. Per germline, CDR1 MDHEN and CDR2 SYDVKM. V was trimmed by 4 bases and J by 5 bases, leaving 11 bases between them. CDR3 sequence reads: CASSWTRRETQYF. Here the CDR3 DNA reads TGTGCCAGCAGTTGGACCCGGAGGGAGACCCAGTACTTC.

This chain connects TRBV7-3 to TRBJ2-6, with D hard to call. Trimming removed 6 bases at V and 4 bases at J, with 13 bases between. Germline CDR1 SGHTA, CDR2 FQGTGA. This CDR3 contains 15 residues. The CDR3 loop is CASRSQGGGANVLTF. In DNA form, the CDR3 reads TGTGCCAGCAGGTCACAAGGTGGAGGGGCCAACGTCCTGACTTTC.

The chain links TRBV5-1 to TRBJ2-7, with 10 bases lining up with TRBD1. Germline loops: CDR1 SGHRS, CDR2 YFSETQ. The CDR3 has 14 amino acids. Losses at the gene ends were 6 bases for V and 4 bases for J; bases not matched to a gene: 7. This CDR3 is CASTLGGQGYEQYF. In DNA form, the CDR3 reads TGCGCCAGCACCCTTGGGGGACAGGGGTACGAGCAGTACTTC.

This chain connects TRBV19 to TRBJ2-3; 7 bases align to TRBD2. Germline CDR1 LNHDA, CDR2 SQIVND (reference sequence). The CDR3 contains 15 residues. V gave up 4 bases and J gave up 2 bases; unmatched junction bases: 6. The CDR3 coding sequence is TGTGCCAGTAGTAGTCTAGCGGCACCCACAGATACGCAGTATTTT. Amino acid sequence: CASSSLAAPTDTQYF.

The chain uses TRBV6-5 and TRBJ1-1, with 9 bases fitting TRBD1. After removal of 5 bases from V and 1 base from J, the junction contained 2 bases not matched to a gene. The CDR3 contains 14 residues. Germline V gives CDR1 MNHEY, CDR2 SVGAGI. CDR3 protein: CASSRDRENTEAFF. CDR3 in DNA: TGTGCCAGCAGTCGGGACAGGGAGAACACTGAAGCTTTCTTT.

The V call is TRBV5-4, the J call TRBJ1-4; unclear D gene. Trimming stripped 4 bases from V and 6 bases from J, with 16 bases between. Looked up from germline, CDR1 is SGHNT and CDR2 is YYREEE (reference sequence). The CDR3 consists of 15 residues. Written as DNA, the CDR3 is TGTGCCAGCAGCCTCACCCCCGTAAGGGATGAAAAACTGTTTTTT. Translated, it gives CASSLTPVRDEKLFF.

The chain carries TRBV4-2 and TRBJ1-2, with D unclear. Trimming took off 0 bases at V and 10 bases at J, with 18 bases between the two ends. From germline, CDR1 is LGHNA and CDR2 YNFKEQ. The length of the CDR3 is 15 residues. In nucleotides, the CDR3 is TGTGCCAGCAGCCAAGATCAATCCGGCGCCAACCCCTACACCTTC. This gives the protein CASSQDQSGANPYTF.

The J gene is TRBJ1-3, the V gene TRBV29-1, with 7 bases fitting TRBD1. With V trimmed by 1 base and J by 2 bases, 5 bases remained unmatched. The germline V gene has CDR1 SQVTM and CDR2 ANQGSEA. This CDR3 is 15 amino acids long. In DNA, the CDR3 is TGCAGCGTTGAAGGAAACAGGGGAACTGGAAACACCATATATTTT. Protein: CSVEGNRGTGNTIYF.

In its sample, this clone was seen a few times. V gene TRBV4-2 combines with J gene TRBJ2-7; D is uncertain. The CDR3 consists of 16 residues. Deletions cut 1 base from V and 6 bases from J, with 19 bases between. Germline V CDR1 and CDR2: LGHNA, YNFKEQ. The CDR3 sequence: CASSQGKTGLPLEQYF. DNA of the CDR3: TGTGCCAGCAGCCAAGGGAAAACGGGCCTCCCCCTCGAGCAGTACTTC.